This T cell receptor (beta chain) was captured by sequencing in a study of human T cells and chemical hapten exposure. Study context: Patch tests delivered 0.01% DPC to the upper back and were evaluated at 6 days. Study-wide results and caveats: No change in TCRs above 1 in 1000 frequency was produced by DPC sensitization. A positive correlation with patch test score was found for PT1 expanded TCR counts.

The germline CDR1 and CDR2 sequences are LNHDA and SQIVND (reference sequence). This CDR3 has 15 residues. The V gene lost 2 bases and the J gene lost 3 bases, with 11 bases spanning the gap. This clonotype appeared many times. Its cognate antigen is unknown. As for time point: patch test 3, about 24 weeks after DPC sensitization. As to treatment: therapeutic diphenylcyclopropenone sensitization with weekly scalp DPC. In TCRdb, the RACE reads were re-called with MiXCR into one record per CDR3 protein. The sample shows about 190,000 distinct CDR3 sequences, about 22% of them seen only once. The source material was whole blood, sampled in connection with sensitization to the hapten diphenylcyclopropenone (DPC). J is TRBJ1-5 and V is TRBV19; the D gene is possibly TRBD1 (5 bases). This receptor was identified in a woman in her 40s with alopecia areata. Some clones in this sample may be carry-over from other donors' samples. CDR3 nucleotide sequence: TGTGCCAGTAGTATACTCCCGGGGCACAATCAGCCCCAGCATTTT. This encodes CASSILPGHNQPQHF.